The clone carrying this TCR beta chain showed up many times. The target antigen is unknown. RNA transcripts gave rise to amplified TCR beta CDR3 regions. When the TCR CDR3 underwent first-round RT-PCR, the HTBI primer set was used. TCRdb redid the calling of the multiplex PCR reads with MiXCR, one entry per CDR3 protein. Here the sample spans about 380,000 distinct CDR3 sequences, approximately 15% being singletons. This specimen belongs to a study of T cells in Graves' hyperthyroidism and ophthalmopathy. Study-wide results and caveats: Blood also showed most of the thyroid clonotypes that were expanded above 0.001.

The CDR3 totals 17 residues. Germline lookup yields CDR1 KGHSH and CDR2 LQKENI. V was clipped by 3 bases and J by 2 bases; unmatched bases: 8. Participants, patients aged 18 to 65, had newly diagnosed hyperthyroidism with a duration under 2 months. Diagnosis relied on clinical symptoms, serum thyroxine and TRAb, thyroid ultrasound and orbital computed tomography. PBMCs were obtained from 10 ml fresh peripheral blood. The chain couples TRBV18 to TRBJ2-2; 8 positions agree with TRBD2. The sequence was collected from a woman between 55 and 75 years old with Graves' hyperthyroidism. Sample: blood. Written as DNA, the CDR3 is TGTGCCAGCTCACCCCAGGCGGGAGGCCTCAACACCGGGGAGCTGTTTTTT. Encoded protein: CASSPQAGGLNTGELFF.